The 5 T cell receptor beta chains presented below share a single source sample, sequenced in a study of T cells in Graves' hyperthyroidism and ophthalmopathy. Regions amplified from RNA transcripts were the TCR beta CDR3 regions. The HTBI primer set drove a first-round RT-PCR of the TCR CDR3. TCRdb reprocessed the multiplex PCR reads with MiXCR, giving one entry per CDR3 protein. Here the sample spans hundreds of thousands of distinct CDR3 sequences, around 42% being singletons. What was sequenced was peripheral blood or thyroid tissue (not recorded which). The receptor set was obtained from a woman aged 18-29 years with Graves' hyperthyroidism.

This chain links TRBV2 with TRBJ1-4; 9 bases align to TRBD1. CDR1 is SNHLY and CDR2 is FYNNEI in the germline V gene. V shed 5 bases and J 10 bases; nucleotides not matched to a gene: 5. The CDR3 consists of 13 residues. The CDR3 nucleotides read TGTGCCAGCAGTACAGGGGGCGCGGGAAAACTGTTTTTT. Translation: CASSTGGAGKLFF. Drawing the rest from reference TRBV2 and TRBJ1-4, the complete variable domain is EPEVTQTPSHQVTQMGQEVILRCVPISNHLYFYWYRQILGQKVEFLVSFYNNEISEKSEIFDDQFSVERPDGSNFTLKIRSTKLEDSAMYFCASSTGGAGKLFFGSGTQLSVL.

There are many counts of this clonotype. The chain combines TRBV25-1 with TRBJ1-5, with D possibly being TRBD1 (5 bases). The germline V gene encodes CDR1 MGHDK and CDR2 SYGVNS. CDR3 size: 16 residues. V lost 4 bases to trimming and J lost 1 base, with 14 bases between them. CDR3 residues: CASSGSRAGSNQPQHF. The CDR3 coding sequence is TGTGCCAGCAGTGGATCGCGGGCAGGGAGCAATCAGCCCCAGCATTTT.

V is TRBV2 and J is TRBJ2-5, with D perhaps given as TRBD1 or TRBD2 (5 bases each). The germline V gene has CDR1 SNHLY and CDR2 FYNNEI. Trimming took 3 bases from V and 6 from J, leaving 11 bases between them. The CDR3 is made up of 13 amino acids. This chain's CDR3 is CASSEGDVKTQYF. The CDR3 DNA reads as TGTGCCAGCAGTGAGGGGGATGTAAAGACCCAGTACTTC.

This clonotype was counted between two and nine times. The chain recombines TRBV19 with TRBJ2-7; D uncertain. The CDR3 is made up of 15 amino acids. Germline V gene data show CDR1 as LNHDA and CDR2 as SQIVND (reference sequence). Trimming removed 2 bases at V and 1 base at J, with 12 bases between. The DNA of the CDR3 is TGTGCCAGTAGTATAAGAGGACCTCCTTCCTACGAGCAGTACTTC. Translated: CASSIRGPPSYEQYF.

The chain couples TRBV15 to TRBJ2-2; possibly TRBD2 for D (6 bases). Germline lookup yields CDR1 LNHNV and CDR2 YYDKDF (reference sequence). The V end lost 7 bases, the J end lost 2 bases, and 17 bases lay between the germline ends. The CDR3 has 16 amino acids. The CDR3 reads CATKFGGTANTGELFF. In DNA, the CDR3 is TGTGCCACCAAGTTCGGCGGGACCGCTAACACCGGGGAGCTGTTTTTT.